This entry lists 29 T cell receptor beta chains sequenced from one sample in a study of T cell clonotyping in hematopoietic cell transplantation. Profiling relied on immunoSEQ multiplex PCR, and the TCRdb table lists in-frame clones only, not all of them. The sample lists 13,000 or so clones, about 93% occurring once. Sample: peripheral blood mononuclear cells. These receptors came from a man in his thirties or forties in good health. Some clones in this sample may be carry-over from other donors' samples.

In its sample, this clone was seen once. The genes are TRBV7-3 and TRBJ1-1, with D possibly TRBD1 on 6 matching bases. The CDR3 is made up of 15 amino acids. The V and J ends lost 1 base and 4 bases respectively, with 13 bases between them. Germline CDR1 is SGHTA and CDR2 is FQGTGA. This chain's CDR3 is CASSLNQGSGTEAFF. The CDR3 DNA is TGTGCCAGCAGCTTAAACCAGGGGTCGGGCACTGAAGCTTTCTTT.

The chain combines TRBV30 with TRBJ2-3; D may be TRBD2 (6 bases). The CDR3 covers 14 residues. Per the germline V gene, CDR1 is GTSNPN and CDR2 is SVGIG (reference sequence). Deletions cut 2 bases from V and 0 bases from J, with 9 bases between. The CDR3 sequence: CAWSSGTSTDTQYF. The CDR3 DNA follows: TGTGCCTGGAGTTCCGGGACTAGCACAGATACGCAGTATTTT.

The genes are TRBV11-1 and TRBJ1-1, with D uncertain. Trimming left V 2 bases short and J 0 bases short, with 10 bases between. CDR3 length equals 15 residues. The V gene's germline CDR1 is SGHAT and CDR2 FQDESV (reference sequence). CDR3 region: CASSLRAVMNTEAFF. Written as DNA, the CDR3 is TGTGCCAGCAGCTTACGGGCAGTTATGAACACTGAAGCTTTCTTT.

This clone was seen only a few times. This chain joins TRBV5-6 and TRBJ1-3, with 9 nucleotides matching TRBD1. The CDR3 runs to 16 residues. With 2 bases clipped from V and 0 bases from J, the junction kept 3 bases outside the gene matches. Germline V gives CDR1 SGHDT, CDR2 YYEEEE. The CDR3 loop is CASSLQGASSGNTIYF. CDR3 DNA: TGTGCCAGCAGCTTACAGGGGGCGAGCTCTGGAAACACCATATATTTT.

The chain links TRBV6-4 to TRBJ1-1; 8 nucleotides line up with TRBD1. Losses at the gene ends were 6 bases for V and 7 bases for J; bases not matched to a gene: 10. This CDR3 is 14 amino acids long. The germline V gene encodes CDR1 MRHNA and CDR2 SNTAGT. The CDR3 nucleotides are TGTGCCAGCAGGATGGACAGGGCAGATAGTGAAGCTTTCTTT. Translation: CASRMDRADSEAFF.

The chain is built from TRBV14 and TRBJ1-4; no clear D. This CDR3 region has 18 residues. Trimming stripped 0 bases from V and 3 bases from J, with 17 bases between. The germline gives CDR1 SGHDN, CDR2 FVKESK. The CDR3 sequence: CASSQELGSRQSNEKLFF. The CDR3 coding sequence is TGTGCCAGCAGCCAAGAATTGGGGTCGCGGCAGTCTAATGAAAAACTGTTTTTT.

The rearrangement uses TRBV2 and TRBJ1-6, with D perhaps TRBD1 (5 bases). V was shortened by 9 bases and J by 7 bases, with 13 bases between the two germline ends. Germline CDR1 and CDR2: SNHLY and FYNNEI. The CDR3 totals 13 residues. The CDR3 reads CASTGQVNSPLHF. The CDR3 nucleotides read TGTGCCAGTACCGGACAAGTAAATTCACCCCTCCACTTT. The full variable domain, completed using reference TRBV2 and TRBJ1-6, is EPEVTQTPSHQVTQMGQEVILRCVPISNHLYFYWYRQILGQKVEFLVSFYNNEISEKSEIFDDQFSVERPDGSNFTLKIRSTKLEDSAMYFCASTGQVNSPLHFGNGTRLTVT.

This chain uses TRBV10-3 with TRBJ2-7; 13 bases match TRBD2. Trimming at V came to 4 bases and at J to 4 bases, leaving 16 bases not matched to a gene. The CDR3 runs 19 residues. Germline values: CDR1 ENHRY, CDR2 SYGVKD. The CDR3 nucleotides read TGTGCCATCAGTGTAGGATTAGGACTAGCGGGGGACATACAATACGAGCAGTACTTC. The encoded protein is CAISVGLGLAGDIQYEQYF.

The J gene is TRBJ1-5, the V gene TRBV30, with D hard to call. The germline V gene encodes CDR1 GTSNPN and CDR2 SVGIG (reference sequence). CDR3 size: 14 residues. V was pared by 1 base and J by 6 bases, with 13 bases between. The chain's CDR3 is CAWSDQRTPQPQHF. CDR3 bases: TGTGCCTGGAGTGATCAGAGAACCCCTCAGCCCCAGCATTTT.

The chain carries TRBV19 and TRBJ2-4, with 8 bases identical to TRBD1. This CDR3 is built from 15 residues. Looked up from germline, CDR1 is LNHDA and CDR2 is SQIVND (reference sequence). Unmatched junction bases numbered 10, after V lost 6 bases and J lost 6 bases. As DNA, the CDR3 is TGTGCCAGTAGGAACAGGGGGACGGTGGGAAACATTCAGTACTTC. Residues: CASRNRGTVGNIQYF. Drawing the rest from reference TRBV19 and TRBJ2-4, the complete variable domain is DGGITQSPKYLFRKEGQNVTLSCEQNLNHDAMYWYRQDPGQGLRLIYYSQIVNDFQKGDIAEGYSVSREKKESFPLTVTSAQKNPTAFYLCASRNRGTVGNIQYFGAGTRLSVL.

The chain is built from TRBV30 and TRBJ1-5, with D uncertain. Per the germline V gene, CDR1 is GTSNPN and CDR2 is SVGIG (reference sequence). This CDR3 spans 15 amino acids. Trimming took off 2 bases at V and 0 bases at J, with 11 bases between the two ends. This CDR3 is CAWSRGINSNQPQHF. The CDR3, as DNA: TGTGCCTGGAGTCGGGGAATCAATAGCAATCAGCCCCAGCATTTT.

V and J are TRBV5-6 and TRBJ1-6; 12 positions match TRBD1. The CDR3 has 16 amino acids. The V segment lost 2 bases and the J segment 9 bases; nucleotides outside the gene matches: 6. Germline CDR1 SGHDT, CDR2 YYEEEE. CDR3 in DNA: TGTGCCAGCAGCTTTGCCGGGACAGGGGGCCTTTCACCCCTCCACTTT. Protein product: CASSFAGTGGLSPLHF.

The J gene is TRBJ2-7, the V gene TRBV28, with a weak D call TRBD1 (5 bases). Germline CDR1 and CDR2: MDHEN and SYDVKM. CDR3 length equals 12 residues. V lost 6 bases to trimming and J lost 4 bases, with 10 bases between them. CDR3 bases: TGTGCCAGCAGACACGACAGTTACGAGCAGTACTTC. Protein: CASRHDSYEQYF.

The chain uses TRBV6-1 and TRBJ2-6, with D unresolved. The CDR3 is made up of 14 amino acids. V was shortened by 1 base and J by 4 bases, with 5 bases between the two germline ends. The germline V gene has CDR1 MNHNS and CDR2 SASEGT. CDR3 region: CASSEGAGANVLTF. In DNA form, the CDR3 reads TGTGCCAGCAGTGAAGGTGCCGGGGCCAACGTCCTGACTTTC.

J is TRBJ2-5 and V is TRBV30; D is perhaps TRBD1 (5 bases). The CDR3 loop spans 13 amino acids. V was trimmed by 3 bases and J by 0 bases, leaving 8 bases between them. In germline, CDR1 is GTSNPN, CDR2 SVGIG (reference sequence). The DNA for the CDR3 is TGTGCCTGGAGCCAGGGAAACCAAGAGACCCAGTACTTC. Protein: CAWSQGNQETQYF.

This clone was counted between two and nine times. The chain is built from TRBV19 and TRBJ1-1; D gene unclear. Germline CDR1 reads LNHDA; CDR2 reads SQIVND (reference sequence). Trimming took 0 bases from V and 1 from J, leaving 3 bases between them. The CDR3 spans 13 residues. CDR3 DNA sequence: TGTGCCAGTAGTATAGAACGGAACACTGAAGCTTTCTTT. This codes for CASSIERNTEAFF. Full variable domain (missing parts from reference TRBV19 and TRBJ1-1): DGGITQSPKYLFRKEGQNVTLSCEQNLNHDAMYWYRQDPGQGLRLIYYSQIVNDFQKGDIAEGYSVSREKKESFPLTVTSAQKNPTAFYLCASSIERNTEAFFGQGTRLTVV.

This chain uses TRBV6-1 with TRBJ2-7, with D possibly being TRBD2 (6 bases). The CDR3 contains 13 residues. Germline lookup yields CDR1 MNHNS and CDR2 SASEGT. V gave up 1 base and J gave up 6 bases, with 10 bases separating them. The CDR3 here is CASSEVGGGEQYF. The CDR3 nucleotides are TGTGCCAGCAGTGAAGTCGGGGGTGGCGAGCAGTACTTC.

The chain has TRBV6-1 and TRBJ2-5, with 9 bases identical to TRBD2. CDR1 is MNHNS, CDR2 SASEGT, per germline. Trimming removed 1 base from V and 4 bases from J; junction bases left unmatched: 1. This CDR3 region has 14 residues. The CDR3 sequence: CASSEGLAVETQYF. CDR3 in DNA: TGTGCCAGCAGTGAAGGACTAGCGGTAGAGACCCAGTACTTC.

The chain uses TRBV13 and TRBJ2-5; 13 bases map to TRBD2. Per germline, CDR1 PRHDT and CDR2 FYEKMQ (reference sequence). There are 17 residues in the CDR3. Trimming removed 1 base from V and 5 bases from J; junction bases left unmatched: 7. CDR3 in amino acids: CASSLEGLAGSWETQYF. CDR3 DNA sequence: TGTGCCAGCAGCTTAGAGGGACTAGCGGGAAGCTGGGAGACCCAGTACTTC.

J is TRBJ2-7 and V is TRBV27; 10 nucleotides match TRBD2. This CDR3 is built from 14 residues. The V gene end was trimmed by 5 bases and the J gene end by 4 bases; junction bases not matched to a gene: 5. The germline V gene has CDR1 MNHEY and CDR2 SMNVEV (reference sequence). The CDR3 sequence: CASSRTSGKYEQYF. The CDR3 coding sequence is TGTGCCAGCAGTCGGACTAGCGGAAAATACGAGCAGTACTTC.

This clone is a singleton in its sample. The chain uses TRBV6-1 and TRBJ2-5; 10 nucleotides agree with TRBD1. V shed 2 bases, J shed 10 bases, and the junction held 16 bases outside the gene matches. The germline CDR1 and CDR2 sequences are MNHNS and SASEGT. The CDR3 has 17 amino acids. CDR3 loop: CASSETPYRDRGGIQYF. Written as DNA, the CDR3 is TGTGCCAGCAGTGAAACCCCGTACCGGGACAGGGGCGGAATCCAGTACTTC.

V gene TRBV7-2 combines with J gene TRBJ2-7, with 11 bases fitting TRBD1. This CDR3 comprises 16 residues. CDR1 and CDR2 from the germline V gene are SGHTA and FQGNSA. J lost 9 bases, V lost 0 bases, and 10 bases had no gene match. The CDR3 reads CASSLAMGQGGRPQYF. The CDR3 DNA follows: TGTGCCAGCAGCTTAGCCATGGGACAGGGGGGCCGTCCGCAGTACTTC. Full variable domain (missing parts from reference TRBV7-2 and TRBJ2-7): GAGVSQSPSNKVTEKGKDVELRCDPISGHTALYWYRQSLGQGLEFLIYFQGNSAPDKSGLPSDRFSAERTGGSVSTLTIQRTQQEDSAVYLCASSLAMGQGGRPQYFGPGTRLTVT.

V is TRBV19 and J is TRBJ2-7; 9 bases are a match to TRBD1. The CDR3 runs 14 residues. V gave up 1 base and J gave up 6 bases; unmatched junction bases: 4. The germline V gene encodes CDR1 LNHDA and CDR2 SQIVND (reference sequence). The CDR3 coding sequence is TGTGCCAGTAGTATAGGACAGGGGGGGGGCGAGCAGTACTTC. Its translation is CASSIGQGGGEQYF.

The rearrangement joins TRBV4-2 to TRBJ2-1, with TRBD1 as a possible D gene (6 bases). CDR1 is LGHNA and CDR2 is YNFKEQ in the germline V gene. V shed 2 bases and J shed 0 bases, with 8 bases lying between them. This CDR3 comprises 15 residues. CDR3 sequence: CASSQPGDSYNEQFF. CDR3 DNA sequence: TGTGCCAGCAGCCAACCAGGGGACTCCTACAATGAGCAGTTCTTC.

This clone was seen just once. One end of the junction is discordant with germline, which a read error may explain. The genes are TRBV7-7 and TRBJ1-4; the D gene is possibly TRBD1 (6 bases). This CDR3 has 18 amino acids. Germline V gene sequence: CDR1 SSHAT, CDR2 FNYEAQ (reference sequence). For the CDR3, the DNA is TGTGCTAGCAGCCCAGACTGGACAGAAGGGAGGGATAATGAAAAACTGTTTTTT. Translation gives CASSPDWTEGRDNEKLFF.

The chain uses TRBV7-2 and TRBJ1-1; D unresolved. In germline, CDR1 is SGHTA, CDR2 FQGNSA. V lost 4 bases and J lost 3, with 12 bases in between. This CDR3 has 14 residues. CDR3 sequence: CASSSQAIDTEAFF. In nucleotides, the CDR3 is TGTGCCAGCAGCTCGCAGGCAATTGACACTGAAGCTTTCTTT. The full variable domain, completed using reference TRBV7-2 and TRBJ1-1, is GAGVSQSPSNKVTEKGKDVELRCDPISGHTALYWYRQSLGQGLEFLIYFQGNSAPDKSGLPSDRFSAERTGGSVSTLTIQRTQQEDSAVYLCASSSQAIDTEAFFGQGTRLTVV.

CDR3 in DNA: TGCGCCAGCAGTGAAGTGGACAGGGGAGGCTACACCTTC. Amino acid sequence: CASSEVDRGGYTF. J is TRBJ1-2 and V is TRBV10-2; 9 bases align to TRBD1. CDR1 is WSHSY, CDR2 SAAADI, per germline. The CDR3 sequence is 13 residues long. V lost 3 bases, J lost 8 bases, and 4 bases stayed unmatched.

J is TRBJ2-7 and V is TRBV7-8; 7 bases match TRBD1. The CDR3 is made up of 16 amino acids. Germline loops: CDR1 SGHVS, CDR2 FQNEAQ. Trimming cost V 5 bases and J 3 bases; bases outside gene matches: 13. The CDR3 bases are TGTGCCAGCAGCAACATCGGACAGGCTGCGGACTACGAGCAGTACTTC. Translated, it gives CASSNIGQAADYEQYF.

The chain recombines TRBV7-2 with TRBJ1-1, with a weak D call TRBD1 (5 bases). Trimming cost V 3 bases and J 0 bases, with 8 bases left between them. The germline gives CDR1 SGHTA, CDR2 FQGNSA. The CDR3 covers 14 residues. CDR3 coding DNA: TGTGCCAGCAGCTTGGGGGTTGTGAACACTGAAGCTTTCTTT. This sequence encodes CASSLGVVNTEAFF.